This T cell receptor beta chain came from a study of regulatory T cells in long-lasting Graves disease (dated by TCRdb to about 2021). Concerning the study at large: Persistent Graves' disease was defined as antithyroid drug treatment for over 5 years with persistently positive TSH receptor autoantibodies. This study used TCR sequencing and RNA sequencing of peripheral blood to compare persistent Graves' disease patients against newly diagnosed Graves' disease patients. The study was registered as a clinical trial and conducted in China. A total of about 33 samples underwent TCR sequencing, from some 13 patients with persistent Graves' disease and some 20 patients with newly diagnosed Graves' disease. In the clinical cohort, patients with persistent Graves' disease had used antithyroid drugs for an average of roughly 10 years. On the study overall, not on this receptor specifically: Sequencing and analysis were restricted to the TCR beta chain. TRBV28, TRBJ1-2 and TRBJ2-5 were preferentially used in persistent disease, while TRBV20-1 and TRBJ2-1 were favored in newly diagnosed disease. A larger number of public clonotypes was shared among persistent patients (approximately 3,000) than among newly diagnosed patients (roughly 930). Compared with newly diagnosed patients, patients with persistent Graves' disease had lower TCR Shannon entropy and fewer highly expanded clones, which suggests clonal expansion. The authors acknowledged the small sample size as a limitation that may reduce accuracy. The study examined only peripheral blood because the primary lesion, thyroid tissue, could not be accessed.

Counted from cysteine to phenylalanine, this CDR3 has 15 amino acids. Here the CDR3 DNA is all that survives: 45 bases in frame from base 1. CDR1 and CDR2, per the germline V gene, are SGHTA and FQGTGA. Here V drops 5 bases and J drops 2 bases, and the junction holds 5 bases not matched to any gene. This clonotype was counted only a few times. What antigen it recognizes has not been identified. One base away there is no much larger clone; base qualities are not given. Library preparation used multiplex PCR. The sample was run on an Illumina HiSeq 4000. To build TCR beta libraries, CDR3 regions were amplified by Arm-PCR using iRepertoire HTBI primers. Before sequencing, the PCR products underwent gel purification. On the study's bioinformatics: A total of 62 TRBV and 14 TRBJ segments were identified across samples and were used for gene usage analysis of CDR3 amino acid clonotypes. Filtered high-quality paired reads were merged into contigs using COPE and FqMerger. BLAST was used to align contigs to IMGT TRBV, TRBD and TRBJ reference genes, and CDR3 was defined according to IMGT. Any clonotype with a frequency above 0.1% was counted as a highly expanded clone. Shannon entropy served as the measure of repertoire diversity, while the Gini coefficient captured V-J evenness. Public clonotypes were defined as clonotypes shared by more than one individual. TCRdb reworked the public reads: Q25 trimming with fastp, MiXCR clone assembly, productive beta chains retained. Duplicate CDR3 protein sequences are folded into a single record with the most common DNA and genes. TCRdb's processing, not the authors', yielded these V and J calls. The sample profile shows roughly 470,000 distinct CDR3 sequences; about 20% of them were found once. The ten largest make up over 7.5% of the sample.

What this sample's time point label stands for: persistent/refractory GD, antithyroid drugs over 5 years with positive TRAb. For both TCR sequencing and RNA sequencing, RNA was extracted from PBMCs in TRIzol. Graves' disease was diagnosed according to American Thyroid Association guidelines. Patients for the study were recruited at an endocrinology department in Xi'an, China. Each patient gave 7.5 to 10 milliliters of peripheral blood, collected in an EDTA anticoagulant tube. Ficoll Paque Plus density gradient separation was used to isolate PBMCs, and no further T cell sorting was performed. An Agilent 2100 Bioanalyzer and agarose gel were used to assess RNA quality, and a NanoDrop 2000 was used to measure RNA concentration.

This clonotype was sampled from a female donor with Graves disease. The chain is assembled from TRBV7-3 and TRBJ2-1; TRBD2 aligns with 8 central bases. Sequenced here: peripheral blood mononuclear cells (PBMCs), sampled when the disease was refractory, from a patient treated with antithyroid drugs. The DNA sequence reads TGTGCCAGCAGCCCGGCGGGAGGTACCTACAATGAGCAGTTCTTC. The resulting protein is CASSPAGGTYNEQFF.